This entry is about one T cell receptor beta chain. Its antigen remains unidentified. No quality values exist for individual bases; no much larger clone is one base distant. The collaborating institutions used their own protocols to collect whole blood in K2EDTA tubes. For TCRbeta analysis, collaborators shipped samples as frozen whole blood, isolated PBMCs, or DNA extracted from either of those sample types. The data belong to a study of blood T cell repertoires in COVID-19 (dated by TCRdb to 2018 to 2021). Broadly, across the study: The collaborator samples originated in the United States, Italy and Spain and spanned the acute and convalescent phases of COVID-19. The prospective study material was composed of cDNA or gDNA derived from T cells, B-cell-depleted T cells, or PBMCs. Subjects who had been exposed to COVID-19, were actively infected with it, or had recovered from it provided the deeply sampled blood TCRbeta repertoires that made up the dataset. A freely available public database, intended as a resource for researchers studying the immune response to SARS-CoV-2, is where the repertoires were released. The samples were drawn from two sources: the first 160 participants of the ongoing ImmuneRACE study, and fewer than 1,500 subjects contributed by 6 global collaborators. Nearly every sample came with metadata listing a de-identified subject ID, COVID-19 status, age in years and sex. Where available, HLA class I and class II types were obtained from metadata supplied by the sample provider rather than from assay-based typing.

The research as a whole found: The amount of clinical and demographic metadata varied by source and participant and was provided uncurated.

TCRbeta CDR3 regions were amplified from genomic DNA by means of the immunoSEQ Assay, a bias-controlled multiplex PCR. The authors processed their data as follows. The number of nucleated cells in each sample was estimated from the amplification of reference gene primers within the assay. Sequence reads were collapsed and filtered to measure the absolute abundance of every unique TCRbeta CDR3 rearrangement. For each sample, productive Simpson clonality was calculated as the square root of Simpson's diversity index over productive rearrangements. Not all clones reach the TCRdb copy of this immuneACCESS table, which keeps in-frame sequences only. Checked studies attribute under half of the gap to unresolved V genes and leave the rest unexplained. V and J calls and clone size are given by that table; D and trimming were obtained from the DNA. Here the sample has about 200,000 clones; roughly nine tenths occur a single time. 0.65% to 0.95% of the sample is in the top ten clones.

The receptor was derived from a woman aged 70 to 79 with acute or convalescent COVID-19. Source material: peripheral blood.

The DNA sequence reads TGTGCCAGCAGCGGGCGTGGGACTAGTAAGTACGAGCAGTACTTC. It specifies CASSGRGTSKYEQYF. The chain was built from TRBV5-4 and TRBJ2-7, with 8 bases aligning to TRBD2. The V end gives up 4 bases and the J end 4 bases, leaving 10 bases in the junction not matched to a gene. The CDR3 sequence holds 15 residues, the cysteine and phenylalanine included. Solely the CDR3 DNA is kept, with 45 bases framed from the first base. The germline V gene encodes CDR1 SGHNT and CDR2 YYREEE (reference sequence).